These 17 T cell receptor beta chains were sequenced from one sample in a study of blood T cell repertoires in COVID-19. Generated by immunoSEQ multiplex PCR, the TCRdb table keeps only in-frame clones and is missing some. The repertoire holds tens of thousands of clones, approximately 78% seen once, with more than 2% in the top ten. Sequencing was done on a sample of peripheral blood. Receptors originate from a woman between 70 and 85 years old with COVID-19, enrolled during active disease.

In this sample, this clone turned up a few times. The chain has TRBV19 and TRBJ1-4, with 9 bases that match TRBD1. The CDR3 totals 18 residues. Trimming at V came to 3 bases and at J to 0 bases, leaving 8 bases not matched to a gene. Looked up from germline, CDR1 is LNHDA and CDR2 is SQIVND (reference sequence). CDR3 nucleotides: TGTGCCAGTAGTATGAGGGGACAGGGACGGGCAACTAATGAAAAACTGTTTTTT. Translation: CASSMRGQGRATNEKLFF.

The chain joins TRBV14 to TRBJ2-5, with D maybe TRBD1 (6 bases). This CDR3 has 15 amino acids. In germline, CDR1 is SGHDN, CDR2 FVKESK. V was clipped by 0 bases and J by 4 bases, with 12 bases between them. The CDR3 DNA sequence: TGTGCCAGCAGCCAAGATCAAGGGGGTGGAGAGACCCAGTACTTC. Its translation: CASSQDQGGGETQYF.

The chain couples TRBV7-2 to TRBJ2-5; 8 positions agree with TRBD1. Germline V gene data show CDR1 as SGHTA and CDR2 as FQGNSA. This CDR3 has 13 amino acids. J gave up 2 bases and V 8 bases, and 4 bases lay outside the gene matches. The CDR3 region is CASAGGWQETQYF. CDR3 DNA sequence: TGTGCCAGCGCAGGGGGCTGGCAAGAGACCCAGTACTTC.

The CDR3 DNA is TGTGCCACCCGGACAGGGAATTACTATGGCTACACCTTC. It encodes CATRTGNYYGYTF. The chain uses TRBV27 and TRBJ1-2, with TRBD1 matching 8 bases. Trimming at V came to 10 bases and at J to 3 bases, leaving 7 bases not matched to a gene. Germline V gives CDR1 MNHEY, CDR2 SMNVEV (reference sequence). This CDR3 is built from 13 residues.

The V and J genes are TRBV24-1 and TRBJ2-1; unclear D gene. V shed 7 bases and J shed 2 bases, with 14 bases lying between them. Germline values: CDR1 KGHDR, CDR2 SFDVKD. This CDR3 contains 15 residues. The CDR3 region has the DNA TGTGCCACCAGCGATGGGCTCCCCCCCTACAATGAGCAGTTCTTC. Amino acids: CATSDGLPPYNEQFF.

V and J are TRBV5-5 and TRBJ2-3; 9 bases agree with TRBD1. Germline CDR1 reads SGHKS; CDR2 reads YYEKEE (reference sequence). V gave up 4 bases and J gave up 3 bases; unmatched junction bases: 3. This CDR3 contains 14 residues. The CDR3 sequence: CASSAGTGTDTQYF. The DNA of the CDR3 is TGTGCCAGCAGCGCCGGGACAGGGACAGATACGCAGTATTTT.

The DNA for the CDR3 is TGTGCCAGCTCACGGGACAGGGGATTTACAGATACGCAGTATTTT. Protein: CASSRDRGFTDTQYF. The genes are TRBV18 and TRBJ2-3; TRBD1 aligns across 10 bases. V gave up 4 bases and J gave up 3 bases; unmatched junction bases: 4. CDR1 KGHSH and CDR2 LQKENI come from the germline V gene. There are 15 residues in the CDR3.

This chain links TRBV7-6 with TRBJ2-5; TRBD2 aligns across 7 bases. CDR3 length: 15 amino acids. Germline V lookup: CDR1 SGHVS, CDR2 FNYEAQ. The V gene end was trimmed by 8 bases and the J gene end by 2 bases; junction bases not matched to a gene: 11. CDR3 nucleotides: TGTGCCAGCGGCGGTCGTGCGGGAGTGCAAGAGACCCAGTACTTC. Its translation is CASGGRAGVQETQYF.

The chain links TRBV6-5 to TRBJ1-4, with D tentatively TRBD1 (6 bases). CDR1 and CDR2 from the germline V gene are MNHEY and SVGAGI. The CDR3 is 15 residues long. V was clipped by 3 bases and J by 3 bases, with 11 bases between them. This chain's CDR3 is CASSYGGASNEKLFF. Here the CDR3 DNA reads TGTGCCAGCAGTTATGGGGGGGCTTCTAATGAAAAACTGTTTTTT.

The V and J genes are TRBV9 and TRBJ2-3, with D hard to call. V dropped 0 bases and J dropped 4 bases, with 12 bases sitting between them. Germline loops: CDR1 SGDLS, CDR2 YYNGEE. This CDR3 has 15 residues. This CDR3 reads CASSVGQIGADTQYF. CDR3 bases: TGTGCCAGCAGCGTAGGTCAGATAGGAGCAGATACGCAGTATTTT.

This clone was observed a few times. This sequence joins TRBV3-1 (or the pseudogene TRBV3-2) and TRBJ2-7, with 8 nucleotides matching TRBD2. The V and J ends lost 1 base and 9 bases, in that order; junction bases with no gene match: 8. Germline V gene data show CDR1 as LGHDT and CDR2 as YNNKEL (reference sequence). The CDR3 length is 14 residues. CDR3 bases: TGTGCCAGCAGCCAAGGAGAGCGGGGGAAGATGCAGTACTTC. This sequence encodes CASSQGERGKMQYF.

CDR3 residues: CASSWDAWGLAGITGELFF. The CDR3 coding sequence is TGTGCCAGCAGCTGGGACGCTTGGGGACTAGCGGGGATTACCGGGGAGCTGTTTTTT. The chain joins TRBV7-9 to TRBJ2-2; 13 bases are a match to TRBD2. This CDR3 is built from 19 residues. Germline V gene data show CDR1 as SEHNR and CDR2 as FQNEAQ (reference sequence). The V segment lost 4 bases and the J segment 5 bases; nucleotides outside the gene matches: 13.

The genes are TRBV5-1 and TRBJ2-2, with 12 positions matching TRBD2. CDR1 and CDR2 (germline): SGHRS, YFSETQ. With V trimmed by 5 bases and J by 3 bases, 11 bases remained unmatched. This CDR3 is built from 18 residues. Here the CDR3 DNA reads TGCGCCAGCAGTCGGCGACTAGCGGGAGAGGGGGACACCGGGGAGCTGTTTTTT. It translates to CASSRRLAGEGDTGELFF. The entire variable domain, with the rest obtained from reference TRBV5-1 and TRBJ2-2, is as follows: KAGVTQTPRYLIKTRGQQVTLSCSPISGHRSVSWYQQTPGQGLQFLFEYFSETQRNKGNFPGRFSGRQFSNSRSEMNVSTLELGDSALYLCASSRRLAGEGDTGELFFGEGSRLTVL.

The CDR3 DNA is TGTGCCAGCAGTTTATCCGGGGGCACTGAAGCTTTCTTT. Protein product: CASSLSGGTEAFF. The rearrangement joins TRBV28 to TRBJ1-1; the D gene is possibly TRBD1 (5 bases). The CDR3 consists of 13 residues. Germline V gene data show CDR1 as MDHEN and CDR2 as SYDVKM. V lost 1 base, J lost 4 bases, and 7 bases lay in between.

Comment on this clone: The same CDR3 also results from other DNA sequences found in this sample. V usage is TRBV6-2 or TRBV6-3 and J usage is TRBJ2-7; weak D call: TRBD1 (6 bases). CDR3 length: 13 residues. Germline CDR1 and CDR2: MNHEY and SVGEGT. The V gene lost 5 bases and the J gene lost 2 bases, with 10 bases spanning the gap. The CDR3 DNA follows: TGTGCCAGCAGTCGGACAGCTACCTACGAGCAGTACTTC. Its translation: CASSRTATYEQYF.

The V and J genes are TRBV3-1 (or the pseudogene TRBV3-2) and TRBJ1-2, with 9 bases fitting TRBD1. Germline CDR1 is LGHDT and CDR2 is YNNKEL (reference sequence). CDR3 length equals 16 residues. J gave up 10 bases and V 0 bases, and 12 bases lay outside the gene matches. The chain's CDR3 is CASSQEVPRRTGAYTF. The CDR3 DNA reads TGTGCCAGCAGCCAAGAGGTCCCCCGCAGGACAGGGGCCTACACCTTC.

CDR3 residues: CASSLGGRAGGELFF. Here the CDR3 DNA reads TGCGCCAGCAGCTTGGGTGGGAGAGCCGGAGGGGAGCTGTTTTTT. The genes are TRBV5-1 and TRBJ2-2, with D tentatively TRBD2 (5 bases). V was cut by 0 bases and J by 8 bases, with 14 bases left in between. CDR3 size: 15 residues. Per germline, CDR1 SGHRS and CDR2 YFSETQ.